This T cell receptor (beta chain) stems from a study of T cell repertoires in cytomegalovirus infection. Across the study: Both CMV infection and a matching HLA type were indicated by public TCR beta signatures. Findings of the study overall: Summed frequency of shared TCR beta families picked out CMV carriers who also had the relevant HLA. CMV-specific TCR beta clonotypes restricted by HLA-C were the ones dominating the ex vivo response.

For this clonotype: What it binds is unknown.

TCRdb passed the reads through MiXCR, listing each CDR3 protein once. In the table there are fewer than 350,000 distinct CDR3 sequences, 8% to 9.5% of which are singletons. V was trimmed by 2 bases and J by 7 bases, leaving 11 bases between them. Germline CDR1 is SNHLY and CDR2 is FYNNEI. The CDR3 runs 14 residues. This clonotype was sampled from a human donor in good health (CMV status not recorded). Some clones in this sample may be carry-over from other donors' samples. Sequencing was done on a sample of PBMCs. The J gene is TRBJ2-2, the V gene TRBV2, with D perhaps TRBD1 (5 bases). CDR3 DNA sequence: TGTGCCAGCAGTGAAACGACAGCTAGCGGGGAGCTGTTTTTT. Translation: CASSETTASGELFF.